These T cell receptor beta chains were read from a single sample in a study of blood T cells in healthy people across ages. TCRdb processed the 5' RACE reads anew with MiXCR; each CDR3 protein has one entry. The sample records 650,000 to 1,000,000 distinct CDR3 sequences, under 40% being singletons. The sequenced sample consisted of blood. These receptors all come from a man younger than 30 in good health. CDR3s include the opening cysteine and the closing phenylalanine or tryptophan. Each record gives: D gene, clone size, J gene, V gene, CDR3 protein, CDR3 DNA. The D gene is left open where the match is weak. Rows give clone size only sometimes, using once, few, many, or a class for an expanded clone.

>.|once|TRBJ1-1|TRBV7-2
CASSLGTWNTEAFF
TGTGCCAGCAGCTTAGGAACCTGGAACACTGAAGCTTTCTTT
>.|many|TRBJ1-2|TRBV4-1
CASSQDRDWEAYGYTF
TGCGCCAGCAGCCAAGATCGGGACTGGGAGGCCTATGGCTACACCTTC
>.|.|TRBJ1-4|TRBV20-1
CSVLYPGNEKLFF
TGCAGTGTCTTATACCCCGGAAATGAAAAACTGTTTTTT
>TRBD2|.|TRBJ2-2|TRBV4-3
CASSQRLAVAGELFF
TGCGCCAGCAGCCAGAGACTAGCGGTAGCCGGGGAGCTGTTTTTT
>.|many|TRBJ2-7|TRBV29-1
CSVEDLQSYEQYF
TGCAGCGTTGAAGATCTGCAGTCCTACGAGCAGTACTTC
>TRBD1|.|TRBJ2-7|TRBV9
CASSKGQGISYEQYF
TGTGCCAGCAGCAAGGGACAGGGGATCTCCTACGAGCAGTACTTC
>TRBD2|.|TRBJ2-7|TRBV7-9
CASSPLLAGRLNEQYF
TGTGCCAGCAGCCCCCTACTAGCGGGGCGACTCAATGAGCAGTACTTC
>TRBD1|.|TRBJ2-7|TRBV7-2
CASSLDRGLYERYF
TGTGCCAGCAGCTTGGACAGGGGGCTCTACGAGCGGTACTTC
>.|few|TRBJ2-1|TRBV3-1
CASSQDVATNEQFF
TGTGCCAGCAGCCAAGATGTCGCGACCAATGAGCAGTTCTTC
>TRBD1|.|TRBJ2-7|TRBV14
CASSQDGQAYEQYF
TGTGCCAGCAGCCAAGATGGACAGGCCTACGAGCAGTACTTC
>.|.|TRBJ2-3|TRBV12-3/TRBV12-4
CASSPKASTDTQYF
TGTGCCAGCAGTCCTAAGGCGAGCACAGATACGCAGTATTTT
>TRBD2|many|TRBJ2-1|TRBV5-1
CASSPGGLVENEQFF
TGCGCCAGCAGCCCAGGCGGACTAGTTGAGAATGAGCAGTTCTTC
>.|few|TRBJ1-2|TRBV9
CASSAPKGGTAGYTF
TGTGCCAGCAGCGCGCCCAAGGGGGGGACTGCTGGCTACACCTTC
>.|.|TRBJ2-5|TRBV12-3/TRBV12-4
CAGSHTGTPKGEQYF
TGTGCCGGCAGTCACACCGGGACTCCCAAAGGGGAGCAGTACTTC
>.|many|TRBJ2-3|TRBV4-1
CASSQDTSVTLTDTQYF
TGCGCCAGCAGCCAAGATACTTCAGTCACCCTCACAGATACGCAGTATTTT
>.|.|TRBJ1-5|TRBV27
CASSPLGDPLQPQHF
TGTGCCAGCAGTCCGCTGGGGGACCCCCTTCAGCCCCAGCATTTT
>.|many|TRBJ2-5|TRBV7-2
CASSSGQIQETQYF
TGTGCCAGCAGCTCCGGTCAGATTCAAGAGACCCAGTACTTC
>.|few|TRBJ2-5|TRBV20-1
CSGTTGGEETQYF
TGCAGTGGGACCACCGGGGGAGAAGAGACCCAGTACTTC
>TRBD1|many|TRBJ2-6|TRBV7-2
CASSLGTGGSGANVLTF
TGTGCCAGCAGCTTAGGGACAGGGGGCTCTGGGGCCAACGTCCTGACTTTC
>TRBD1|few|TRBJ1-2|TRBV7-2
CASSTDRARYGYTF
TGTGCCAGCAGCACTGACAGGGCGAGATATGGCTACACCTTC
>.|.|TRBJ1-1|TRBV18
CASSPNTPGLSEAFF
TGTGCCAGCTCACCCAATACCCCGGGATTATCTGAAGCTTTCTTT
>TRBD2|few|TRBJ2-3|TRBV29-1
CSVSRSQRGGFSSTDTQYF
TGCAGCGTTTCCCGGTCTCAGCGGGGGGGGTTCTCTAGCACAGATACGCAGTATTTT
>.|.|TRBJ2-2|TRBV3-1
CASSHGTNTNTGELFF
TGTGCCAGCAGCCACGGGACCAACACTAACACCGGGGAGCTGTTTTTT
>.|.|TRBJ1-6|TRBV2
CASRPPPGQYSPLHF
TGTGCCAGCAGGCCTCCTCCGGGACAATATTCACCCCTCCACTTT
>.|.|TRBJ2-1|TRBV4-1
CASGQGRYNEQFF
TGCGCCAGCGGCCAAGGACGATACAATGAGCAGTTCTTC
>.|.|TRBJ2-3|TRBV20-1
CSARDAGRGTDTQYF
TGCAGTGCTAGAGATGCGGGAAGGGGGACAGATACGCAGTATTTT
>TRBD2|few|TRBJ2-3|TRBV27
CASSFVSSGGITDTQYF
TGTGCCAGCAGTTTTGTGTCTAGCGGGGGGATCACAGATACGCAGTATTTT
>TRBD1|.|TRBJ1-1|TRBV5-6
CASSPQAGTAITEAFF
TGTGCCAGCAGCCCTCAGGCAGGGACAGCTATAACTGAAGCTTTCTTT
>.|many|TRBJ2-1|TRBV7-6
CASSLDGVQFF
TGTGCCAGCAGCTTAGATGGGGTGCAGTTCTTC
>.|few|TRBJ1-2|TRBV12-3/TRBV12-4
CASSPSLGRDYGYTF
TGTGCCAGCAGCCCCTCTTTGGGGAGGGACTATGGCTACACCTTC
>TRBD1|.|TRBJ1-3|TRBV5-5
CASSLMARQGGSGNTIYF
TGTGCCAGCAGCTTGATGGCTAGACAGGGGGGATCTGGAAACACCATATATTTT
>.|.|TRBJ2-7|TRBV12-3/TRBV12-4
CASSFTGLEQYF
TGTGCCAGCAGTTTTACAGGCCTCGAGCAGTACTTC
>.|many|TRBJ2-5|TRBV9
CASSVDGAGYQETQYF
TGTGCCAGCAGCGTAGATGGGGCTGGATACCAAGAGACCCAGTACTTC
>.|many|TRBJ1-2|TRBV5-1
CASSLVPTAYGYTF
TGCGCCAGCAGCTTGGTTCCCACAGCCTATGGCTACACCTTC
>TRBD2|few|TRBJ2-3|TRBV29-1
CSVVSSGDTQYF
TGCAGCGTTGTGAGTAGCGGGGATACGCAGTATTTT
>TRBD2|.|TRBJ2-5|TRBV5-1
CASSSGTSGAGETQYF
TGCGCCAGCAGCTCTGGGACTAGCGGGGCTGGAGAGACCCAGTACTTC
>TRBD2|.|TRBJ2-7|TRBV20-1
CSARDSPGGFIYEQYF
TGCAGTGCTAGGGATTCCCCGGGGGGATTTATCTACGAGCAGTACTTC
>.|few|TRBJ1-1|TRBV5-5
CASSLGQFEAFF
TGTGCCAGCAGCTTGGGACAGTTTGAAGCTTTCTTT
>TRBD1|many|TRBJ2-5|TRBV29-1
CSVDGTGGYQETQYF
TGCAGCGTTGACGGGACAGGGGGCTACCAAGAGACCCAGTACTTC
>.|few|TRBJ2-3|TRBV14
CASSQGPGDTQYF
TGTGCCAGCAGCCAAGGTCCTGGGGATACGCAGTATTTT
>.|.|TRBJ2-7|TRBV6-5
CASSYSTGKPTEEQYF
TGTGCCAGCAGCTATTCCACAGGGAAGCCTACGGAAGAGCAGTACTTC
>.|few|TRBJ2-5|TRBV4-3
CASSRDPPGTHNEQYF
TGCGCCAGCAGCCGGGACCCACCAGGGACACACAATGAGCAGTACTTC
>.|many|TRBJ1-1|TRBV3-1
CASSRGQNTEAFF
TGTGCCAGCAGCCGCGGACAGAACACTGAAGCTTTCTTT
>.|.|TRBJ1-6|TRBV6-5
CASRKGGSPLHF
TGTGCCAGCAGAAAAGGCGGGTCACCCCTCCACTTT
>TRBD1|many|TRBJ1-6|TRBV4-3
CASSPQGANNSPLHF
TGCGCCAGCAGCCCACAGGGGGCGAATAATTCACCCCTCCACTTT
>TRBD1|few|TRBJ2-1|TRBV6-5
CASSYVPVLTGGNNEQFF
TGTGCCAGCAGTTACGTTCCCGTCCTAACAGGGGGAAACAATGAGCAGTTCTTC